The text below deals with one T cell receptor (beta chain). This clonotype was observed a few times. The specificity of this receptor is unknown. Base quality data are lacking; no much larger clone is found one base away. The entry originates in a study of T cells in Graves' hyperthyroidism and ophthalmopathy (dated by TCRdb to 2018 to 2020). About the investigation overall: Peripheral blood was sampled at the time of initial diagnosis, prior to any treatment. The paper reports TCR Vbeta CDR3 sequencing of some 140 peripheral blood samples: approximately 43 ophthalmopathy, 75 to 80 hyperthyroidism and 17 progressor patients. A discovery cohort of around 98 patients, roughly 40 with Graves' ophthalmopathy and under 60 with stable Graves' hyperthyroidism, was used to find distinguishing TCR V-J signatures. The study also compared thyroid tissue and blood T-cell repertoires from over 5 Graves' hyperthyroidism patients. The roughly 91 discovery patients were randomly split 7:3 into training and test sets. Whether ophthalmopathy could be predicted prospectively was tested in an independent validation cohort made up of about 18 hyperthyroidism patients plus 17 patients who later progressed to ophthalmopathy. Following sampling, methimazole starting at 30 mg daily was given to hyperthyroidism patients, and high-dose intravenous methylprednisolone was given to ophthalmopathy patients. General findings and caveats noted by the study authors: Ophthalmopathy was separated from stable hyperthyroidism by a 13 V-J signature model, with approximately 90% sensitivity and 81% to 83% specificity obtained in cross-validation and 80%/75% obtained in testing. Sample size was not statistically predetermined, and investigators were not blinded to group allocation. Blood samples also contained most of the expanded thyroid clonotypes (frequency above 0.001), which suggests that blood repertoires may reflect thyroid immune responses. During validation, the model predicted progression to ophthalmopathy a median of about 5.9 months ahead of onset, with 70.59% sensitivity and under 85% specificity.

The CDR3 spans 16 residues, from the cysteine through the phenylalanine. The only DNA kept is the CDR3, 48 bases in frame from the first base. Looking up the germline V gene (reference sequence) yields CDR1 SEHNR and CDR2 FQNEAQ. Trimming costs V 1 base and J 2 bases, and their ends lie 15 bases apart. Hyperthyroidism patients were newly diagnosed, had a disease duration of under 2 months, and were aged 18 to 65 years. Exclusion was applied to patients with uncontrolled infections, other autoimmune diseases, pregnancy or lactation. Diagnoses relied on clinical symptoms, serum thyroxine and TRAb, thyroid ultrasound and orbital computed tomography. For progressor patients, blood was drawn at the first diagnosis of hyperthyroidism, before any ophthalmopathy symptoms had appeared. PBMCs were isolated from about 9.1 ml of fresh peripheral blood by Ficoll-Paque density gradient centrifugation. Progressor patients were first diagnosed with Graves' hyperthyroidism and then developed ophthalmopathy during follow-up. Total RNA was extracted with Trizol reagent, and quality was checked on an Agilent 2100 Bioanalyzer.

The TCR beta CDR3 regions were amplified from the RNA transcripts. The TCR CDR3 was subjected to a first round of RT-PCR using the HTBI primer set and the Qiagen OneStep RT-PCR kit. Libraries were constructed in a second round of multiplex PCR, after which size selection and purification were carried out. Sequencing of the libraries was done on an Illumina HiSeq2000 using paired-end 100 bp reads. The paper's data handling went like this. SOAPnuke was used to process the raw data, removing reads that contained adapters or uncalled bases, had a mean Phred below 15, or lacked an exact match to the constant primer or identifier. COPE v1.2.5 was used to merge high-quality paired reads, and clonotypes were defined as unique nucleotide sequences. MiTCR v1.1 was used to align clonotypes to the IMGT TRBV, TRBD and TRBJ reference segments. Analysis was restricted to V-J combinations with a frequency above 0.0001, which covered 99.2% of repertoires. A TCS score was defined as the ratio between F50 (clonal expansion) and ExV (chaos), using BLOSUM62-based TCRdist between CDR3 peptides within each V-J. Welch's t-statistics and random forest reduced approximately 520 V-J features to some 14, which were used in a naive Bayes classifier (R e1071). TCRdb itself trimmed the public reads at Q25 with fastp, ran MiXCR and retained productive beta chains. CDR3 protein sequences are deduplicated, and each keeps its most common genes and DNA. The V and J calls and clone size are TCRdb's, not the authors'. For this sample there are 300,000 to 450,000 distinct CDR3 sequences; 15% to 18% appear just once. The top ten clones comprise about 27% of the sample.

The sample comprised blood. This clonotype originated in a woman between 18 and 29 years old with Graves' hyperthyroidism that later progressed to Graves' ophthalmopathy. Here the chain combines TRBV7-9 and TRBJ2-7; the D segment could be TRBD1, given 5 matching bases. The CDR3 has the sequence CASSLGGPGRAYEQYF. The sequenced DNA is TGTGCCAGCAGCTTAGGTGGCCCCGGCAGGGCCTACGAGCAGTACTTC.